This T cell receptor (beta chain) was sequenced in a study of CD8 T cells in Susac syndrome. Random hexamers were used to reverse transcribe an amount of roughly 0.45 to 1 ug RNA. With immunoSEQ multiplex PCR, TCR beta CDR3 was amplified across 54 Vbeta and 13 Jbeta. One entry per CDR3 protein results from TCRdb running MiXCR on the immunoSEQ multiplex PCR reads. The sample records around 270,000 distinct CDR3 sequences, 70% to 90% being singletons. The germline gives CDR1 MDHEN, CDR2 SYDVKM. Deletions cut 6 bases from V and 5 bases from J, with 12 bases between. The CDR3 consists of 13 residues. Sequencing of TCR beta was undertaken in CD8+ and CD4+ T cells derived from blood. Negative isolation was applied to CD8+ and CD4+ T cells, and FACS enrichment was applied to TEMRA cells.

The TCR was taken from a human donor with multiple sclerosis. The rearrangement links TRBV28 to TRBJ2-3; D is perhaps TRBD1 or TRBD2 (5 bases each). Sequencing used CD8+ T cells from PBMCs. In DNA form, the CDR3 reads TGTGCCAGCAGCCCCGGGGCAGGAGATACGCAGTATTTT. Translating gives CASSPGAGDTQYF.